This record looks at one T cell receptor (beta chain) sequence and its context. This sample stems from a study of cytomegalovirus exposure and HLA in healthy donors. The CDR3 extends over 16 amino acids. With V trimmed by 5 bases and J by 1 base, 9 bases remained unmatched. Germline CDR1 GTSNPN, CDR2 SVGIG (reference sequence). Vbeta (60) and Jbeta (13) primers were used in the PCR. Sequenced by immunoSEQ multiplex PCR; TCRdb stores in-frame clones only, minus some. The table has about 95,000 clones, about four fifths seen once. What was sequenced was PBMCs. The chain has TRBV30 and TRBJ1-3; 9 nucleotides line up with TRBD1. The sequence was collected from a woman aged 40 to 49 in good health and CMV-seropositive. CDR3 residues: CAWRNPGQGSGNTIYF. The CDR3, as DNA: TGTGCCTGGCGTAACCCGGGACAGGGATCTGGAAACACCATATATTTT.